This T cell receptor beta chain originates from a study of regulatory T cells in long-lasting Graves disease. Findings of the study overall: Patients with persistent disease shared 2,500 or so public clonotypes, outpacing the roughly 870 shared by new patients. Persistent disease was characterized by preferential usage of TRBV28, TRBJ1-2 and TRBJ2-5. Thyroid tissue was not studied; only peripheral blood was.

Time point here: persistent/refractory GD, antithyroid drugs over 5 years with positive TRAb. The TCR library was made from RNA extracted from PBMCs. The ends were cut back, 4 bases at V and 7 bases at J, with 14 bases in the middle. This CDR3 has 12 amino acids. CDR1 is SQVTM and CDR2 is ANQGSEA in the germline V gene. Relying on iRepertoire HTBI primers and Arm-PCR of CDR3 regions, the team built TCR beta libraries. Each CDR3 protein is one row after TCRdb ran MiXCR on the multiplex PCR reads. The data show a few hundred thousand distinct CDR3 sequences, 20% to 25% seen once. This clonotype has only a few counts. Its antigen is not identified.

This specimen was peripheral blood mononuclear cells (PBMCs), taken when the disease was refractory, from a patient treated with antithyroid drugs. This clonotype originated in a female donor with Graves disease. The chain carries TRBV29-1 and TRBJ2-7; D perhaps matches TRBD2 (6 bases). DNA of the CDR3: TGCAGCGTTGGAGATTCAGGGAGGGAGCAGTACTTC. Protein sequence: CSVGDSGREQYF.